The 10 T cell receptor beta chains presented below share a single source sample, sequenced in a study of T-cell reconstitution after alpha-beta-depleted transplantation in children. Preparing the TCRbeta library involved the use of unique molecular identifiers. TCRdb reprocessed the PCR reads with MiXCR, giving one entry per CDR3 protein. The top ten hold 2% to 3% of the sample, which has 240,000 or so distinct CDR3 sequences, around 13% seen once. This material consisted of PBMCs from the stem cell graft donor, taken from the stem cell graft. These receptors were taken from a human donor who donated a stem cell graft to a child with acute lymphoblastic leukemia.

This clonotype was seen repeatedly, ten times or more. The chain links TRBV27 to TRBJ1-5; TRBD1 matches 7 bases. CDR1 is MNHEY, CDR2 SMNVEV, per germline (reference sequence). This CDR3 is built from 15 residues. With V trimmed by 0 bases and J by 6 bases, 5 bases remained unmatched. The CDR3 protein is CASSLSREGAQPQHF. DNA for the CDR3: TGTGCCAGCAGTTTATCGCGGGAGGGGGCTCAGCCCCAGCATTTT.

There are many counts of this clonotype. The rearrangement joins TRBV28 to TRBJ1-1; D uncertain. Trimming took off 2 bases at V and 8 bases at J, with 6 bases between the two ends. Per the germline V gene, CDR1 is MDHEN and CDR2 is SYDVKM. CDR3 length: 11 amino acids. The CDR3 loop is CASSLAAEAFF. The DNA of the CDR3 is TGTGCCAGCAGTTTAGCCGCGGAAGCTTTCTTT. The full variable domain, completed using reference TRBV28 and TRBJ1-1, is DVKVTQSSRYLVKRTGEKVFLECVQDMDHENMFWYRQDPGLGLRLIYFSYDVKMKEKGDIPEGYSVSREKKERFSLILESASTNQTSMYLCASSLAAEAFFGQGTRLTVV.

This clonotype has a count of ten or more. The chain couples TRBV12-3 or TRBV12-4 to TRBJ2-7, with 8 bases that match TRBD2. This CDR3 is built from 14 residues. V dropped 5 bases and J dropped 5; count of bases not matched to a gene: 8. CDR3 DNA: TGTGCCAGCAGTCCAACGGGACTAGGCGACGAGCAGTACTTC. Translation gives CASSPTGLGDEQYF.

This clonotype was seen at least ten times. J is TRBJ2-2 and V is TRBV5-1; TRBD2 might be the D (5 bases). V lost 4 bases, J lost 6 bases, and 13 bases lay in between. Germline loops: CDR1 SGHRS, CDR2 YFSETQ. The CDR3 runs 14 residues. The CDR3 coding sequence is TGCGCCAGCAGCGAGAGGGATAGGCCCGGGGAGCTGTTTTTT. It specifies CASSERDRPGELFF.

This clonotype was observed many times. The rearrangement joins TRBV27 to TRBJ2-1; 8 positions match TRBD2. CDR1 and CDR2 from the germline V gene are MNHEY and SMNVEV (reference sequence). Trimming removed 4 bases from V and 5 bases from J; junction bases left unmatched: 4. This CDR3 is built from 14 residues. CDR3 sequence reads: CASSWGTRNNEQFF. The CDR3 nucleotides are TGTGCCAGCAGTTGGGGGACTAGAAACAATGAGCAGTTCTTC.

This clonotype was found many times. The chain uses TRBV4-3 and TRBJ2-7; D not resolved. Trimming shortened V by 1 base and J by 2 bases, and 6 bases separated the two germline ends. The CDR3 covers 13 residues. Germline values: CDR1 LGHNA, CDR2 YSLEER. CDR3 DNA: TGCGCCAGCAGCCAAGGCAGAACCTACGAGCAGTACTTC. Its translation is CASSQGRTYEQYF.

This clonotype was recorded at least ten times. CDR3 nucleotides: TGTGCCAGCAGTTTAAGGGCCGCCGCGTATAATTCACCCCTCCACTTT. Amino acid sequence: CASSLRAAAYNSPLHF. The chain joins TRBV27 to TRBJ1-6; D call uncertain. Germline CDR1 is MNHEY and CDR2 is SMNVEV (reference sequence). V gave up 2 bases and J gave up 4 bases, with 12 bases separating them. This CDR3 region has 16 residues.

The chain carries TRBV12-3 or TRBV12-4 and TRBJ2-4; no definite D call. The CDR3 runs to 14 residues. V was shortened by 3 bases and J by 1 base, with 7 bases between the two germline ends. The CDR3 protein is CASSLNLAKNIQYF. CDR3 sequence (DNA): TGTGCCAGCAGTTTGAATCTGGCCAAAAACATTCAGTACTTC.

This clonotype has a count of ten or more. This sequence may be a read error, since a much larger clone differs from it by one base. This chain links TRBV27 with TRBJ2-7; weak D call: TRBD1 (6 bases). The CDR3 is 13 amino acids. CDR1 is MNHEY and CDR2 is SMNVEV in the germline V gene (reference sequence). The CDR3 sequence: CASSLSQGREQHF. CDR3 bases: TGTGCCAGCAGTTTATCACAGGGTCGTGAGCAGCACTTC.

In this sample, this clonotype turned up a few times. CDR3 bases: TGCAGTGCTCGACGTAGCGGAGCTGATACGCAGTATTTT. Translated: CSARRSGADTQYF. The chain links TRBV20-1 to TRBJ2-3, with D tentatively TRBD2 (6 bases). CDR3 length: 13 residues. CDR1 is DFQATT, CDR2 SNEGSKA, per germline (reference sequence). Trimming left V 5 bases short and J 6 bases short, with 15 bases between.